These 5 T cell receptor beta chains were sequenced from one sample in a study of cytomegalovirus exposure and HLA in healthy donors. Both 60 Vbeta primers and 13 Jbeta primers went into the PCR. The table came from immunoSEQ multiplex PCR; TCRdb's copy has only in-frame clones and leaves some out. Of roughly 170,000 clones detected, 80% appear once; the ten largest clones hold roughly 1.3%. The sample was PBMCs. These TCRs come from a man between 25 and 39 years old in good health and CMV-seronegative.

V is TRBV9 and J is TRBJ2-7; 10 bases are shared with TRBD2. Trimming at V came to 3 bases and at J to 0 bases, leaving 9 bases not matched to a gene. This CDR3 region has 17 residues. Germline V gene data show CDR1 as SGDLS and CDR2 as YYNGEE. The CDR3 DNA reads as TGTGCCAGCAGCGCCCAAGCAGCGGGGGGGGTCTCCTACGAGCAGTACTTC. This translates into CASSAQAAGGVSYEQYF.

V gene TRBV5-8 combines with J gene TRBJ1-2; TRBD1 might be the D (6 bases). The CDR3 is made up of 13 amino acids. Trimming took 6 bases from V and 0 from J, leaving 9 bases between them. Germline loops: CDR1 SGHTS, CDR2 YDEGEE. CDR3 nucleotides: TGTGCCAGCAAGAGGGGGACTAACTATGGCTACACCTTC. Its protein is CASKRGTNYGYTF. Full variable domain (rest looked up from reference TRBV5-8 and TRBJ1-2): EAGVTQSPTHLIKTRGQQATLRCSPISGHTSVYWYQQALGLGLQFLLWYDEGEERNRGNFPPRFSGRQFPNYSSELNVNALELEDSALYLCASKRGTNYGYTFGSGTRLTVV.

The gene calls are TRBV9 and TRBJ1-6, with 7 positions matching TRBD1. V lost 1 base and J lost 5; bases outside the gene matches: 3. CDR1 is SGDLS, CDR2 YYNGEE, per germline. The CDR3 is made up of 15 amino acids. CDR3 amino acids: CASSVYGTDNSPLHF. DNA for the CDR3: TGTGCCAGCAGCGTATACGGGACAGATAATTCACCCCTCCACTTT.

The chain combines TRBV19 with TRBJ2-7, with 7 bases aligning to TRBD2. Per the germline V gene, CDR1 is LNHDA and CDR2 is SQIVND (reference sequence). V shed 9 bases and J 1 base; nucleotides not matched to a gene: 12. This CDR3 region has 15 residues. CDR3 sequence reads: CASGGSGKSSYEQYF. DNA for the CDR3: TGTGCCAGCGGGGGGAGCGGGAAGTCATCCTACGAGCAGTACTTC.

The chain employs TRBV30 and TRBJ2-7; possible D gene TRBD1, 6 bases. The CDR3 sequence is 14 residues long. V was cut by 3 bases and J by 8 bases, with 20 bases left in between. CDR1 and CDR2 (germline): GTSNPN, SVGIG (reference sequence). CDR3 DNA: TGTGCCTGGAGGGACCGGGACAAAACCTTCCAGCAGTACTTC. Translated: CAWRDRDKTFQQYF. Variable domain in full (rest from reference TRBV30 and TRBJ2-7): SQTIHQWPATLVQPVGSPLSLECTVEGTSNPNLYWYRQAAGRGLQLLFYSVGIGQISSEVPQNLSASRPQDRQFILSSKKLLLSDSGFYLCAWRDRDKTFQQYFGPGTRLTVT.